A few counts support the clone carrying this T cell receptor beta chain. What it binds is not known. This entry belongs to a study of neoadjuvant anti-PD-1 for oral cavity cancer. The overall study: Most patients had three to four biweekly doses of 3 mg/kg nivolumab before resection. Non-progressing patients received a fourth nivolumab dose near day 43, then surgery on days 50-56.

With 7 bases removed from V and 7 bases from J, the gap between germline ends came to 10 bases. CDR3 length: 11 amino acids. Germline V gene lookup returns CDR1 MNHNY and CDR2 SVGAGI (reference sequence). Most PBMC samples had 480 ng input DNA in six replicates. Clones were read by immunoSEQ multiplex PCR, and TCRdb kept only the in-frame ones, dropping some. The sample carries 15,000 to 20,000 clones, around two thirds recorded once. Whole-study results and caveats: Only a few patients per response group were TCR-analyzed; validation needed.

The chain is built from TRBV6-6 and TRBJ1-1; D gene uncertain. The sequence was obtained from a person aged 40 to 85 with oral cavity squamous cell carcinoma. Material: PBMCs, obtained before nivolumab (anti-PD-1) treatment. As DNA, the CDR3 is TGTGCCAGCACCTTAGGGATTGAAGCTTTCTTT. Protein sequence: CASTLGIEAFF.